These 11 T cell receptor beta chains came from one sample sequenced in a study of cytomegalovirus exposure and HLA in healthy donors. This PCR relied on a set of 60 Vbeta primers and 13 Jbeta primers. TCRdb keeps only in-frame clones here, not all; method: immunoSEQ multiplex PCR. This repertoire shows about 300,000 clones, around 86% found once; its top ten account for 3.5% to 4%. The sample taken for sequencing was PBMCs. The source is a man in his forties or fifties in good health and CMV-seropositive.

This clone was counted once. The CDR3 DNA is TGTGCCAGCACCCCAGGTACTGAAAAACTGTTTTTT. It codes for CASTPGTEKLFF. The chain couples TRBV2 to TRBJ1-4; no clear D. The CDR3 totals 12 residues. V lost 7 bases and J lost 7, with 10 bases in between. CDR1 SNHLY and CDR2 FYNNEI come from the germline V gene.

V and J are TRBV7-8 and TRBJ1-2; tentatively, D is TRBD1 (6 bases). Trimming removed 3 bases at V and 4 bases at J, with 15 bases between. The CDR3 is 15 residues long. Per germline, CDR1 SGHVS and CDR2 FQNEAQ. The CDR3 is CASSFRAGVSYGYTF. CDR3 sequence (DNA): TGTGCCAGCAGCTTTCGGGCAGGGGTTAGCTATGGCTACACCTTC.

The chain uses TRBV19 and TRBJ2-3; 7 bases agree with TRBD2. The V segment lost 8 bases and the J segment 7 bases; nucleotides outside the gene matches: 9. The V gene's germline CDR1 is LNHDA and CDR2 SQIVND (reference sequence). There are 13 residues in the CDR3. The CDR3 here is CASGRQGGNTQYF. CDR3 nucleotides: TGTGCCAGTGGTCGGCAGGGAGGGAATACGCAGTATTTT.

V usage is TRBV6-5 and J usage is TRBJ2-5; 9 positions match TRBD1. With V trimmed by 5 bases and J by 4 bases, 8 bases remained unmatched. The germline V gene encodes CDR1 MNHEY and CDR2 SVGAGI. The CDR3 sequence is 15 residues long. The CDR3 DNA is TGTGCCAGCAGTCAAGGGACAGGGTTGGGAGAGACCCAGTACTTC. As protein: CASSQGTGLGETQYF.

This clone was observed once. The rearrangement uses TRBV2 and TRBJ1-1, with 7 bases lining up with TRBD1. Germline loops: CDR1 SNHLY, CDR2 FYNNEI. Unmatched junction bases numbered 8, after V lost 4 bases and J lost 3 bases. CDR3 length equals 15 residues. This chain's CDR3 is CASSVTGSGYTEAFF. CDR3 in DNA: TGTGCCAGCAGTGTGACAGGGAGCGGGTACACTGAAGCTTTCTTT.

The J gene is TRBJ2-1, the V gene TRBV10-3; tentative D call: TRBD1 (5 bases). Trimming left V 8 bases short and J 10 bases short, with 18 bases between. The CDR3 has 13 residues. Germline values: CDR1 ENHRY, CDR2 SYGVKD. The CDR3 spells CAIGAGPSEEQFF. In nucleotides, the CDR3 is TGTGCCATCGGGGCTGGGCCGAGTGAGGAGCAGTTCTTC.

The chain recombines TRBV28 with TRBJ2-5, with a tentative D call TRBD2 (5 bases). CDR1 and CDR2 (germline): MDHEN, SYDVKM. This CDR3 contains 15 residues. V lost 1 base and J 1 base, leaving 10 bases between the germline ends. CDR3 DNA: TGTGCCAGCAGTTTATCTGGTCGGGGCCAAGAGACCCAGTACTTC. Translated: CASSLSGRGQETQYF.

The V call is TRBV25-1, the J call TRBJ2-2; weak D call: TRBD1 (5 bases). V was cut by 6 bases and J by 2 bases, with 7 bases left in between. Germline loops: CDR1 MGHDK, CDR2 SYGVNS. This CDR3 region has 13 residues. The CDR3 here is CASSQGNTGELFF. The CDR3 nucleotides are TGTGCCAGCAGCCAGGGAAACACCGGGGAGCTGTTTTTT.

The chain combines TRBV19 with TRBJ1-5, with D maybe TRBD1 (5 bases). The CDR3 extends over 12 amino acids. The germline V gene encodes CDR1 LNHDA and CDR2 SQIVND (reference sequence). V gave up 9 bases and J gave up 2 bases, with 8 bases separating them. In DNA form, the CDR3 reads TGTGCCAGCAAGACAGGCAATCAGCCCCAGCATTTT. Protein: CASKTGNQPQHF.

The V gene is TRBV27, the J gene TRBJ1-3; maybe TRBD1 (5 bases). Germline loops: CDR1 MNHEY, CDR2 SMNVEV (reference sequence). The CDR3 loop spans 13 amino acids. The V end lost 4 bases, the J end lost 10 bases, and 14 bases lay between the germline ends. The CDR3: CASSSQGSGTIYF. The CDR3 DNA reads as TGTGCCAGCAGTTCCCAGGGATCAGGAACCATATATTTT.

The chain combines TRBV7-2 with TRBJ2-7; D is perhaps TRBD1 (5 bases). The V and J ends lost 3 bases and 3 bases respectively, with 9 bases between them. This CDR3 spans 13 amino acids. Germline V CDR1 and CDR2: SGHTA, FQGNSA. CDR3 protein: CASSLLQGYEQYF. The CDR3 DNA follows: TGTGCCAGCAGCTTGTTGCAGGGCTACGAGCAGTACTTC.